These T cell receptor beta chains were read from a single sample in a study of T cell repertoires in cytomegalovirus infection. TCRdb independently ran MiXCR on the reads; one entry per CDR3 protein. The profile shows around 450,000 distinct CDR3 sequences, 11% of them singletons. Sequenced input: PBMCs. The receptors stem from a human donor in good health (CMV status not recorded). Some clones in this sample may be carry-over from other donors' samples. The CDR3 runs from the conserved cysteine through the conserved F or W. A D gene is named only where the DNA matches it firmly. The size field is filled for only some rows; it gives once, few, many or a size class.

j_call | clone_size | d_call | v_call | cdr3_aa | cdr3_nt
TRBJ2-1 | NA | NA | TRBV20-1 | CSARDRPTPYNEQFF | TGCAGTGCTAGAGATCGCCCTACGCCCTACAATGAGCAGTTCTTC
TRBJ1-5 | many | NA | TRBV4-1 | CASSQDGGTVQNQPQHF | TGCGCCAGCAGCCAAGATGGTGGAACAGTACAAAATCAGCCCCAGCATTTT
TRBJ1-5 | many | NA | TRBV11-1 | CASSLRRGRNQPQHF | TGTGCCAGCAGCTTACGAAGGGGGAGAAATCAGCCCCAGCATTTT
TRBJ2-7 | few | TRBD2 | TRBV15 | CATCPSGNIYEQYF | TGTGCCACCTGCCCTAGCGGGAATATCTACGAGCAGTACTTC
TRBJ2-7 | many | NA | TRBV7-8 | CASSLERGDEQYF | TGTGCCAGCAGCTTGGAGAGGGGCGACGAGCAGTACTTC
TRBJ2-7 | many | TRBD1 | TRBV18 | CASSPDRGRHEQYF | TGTGCCAGCTCACCAGACAGGGGTCGCCACGAGCAGTACTTC
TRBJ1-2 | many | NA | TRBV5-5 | CASSLGGVLNTPPYGYTF | TGTGCCAGCAGCTTGGGTGGGGTCTTAAACACCCCCCCCTATGGCTACACCTTC
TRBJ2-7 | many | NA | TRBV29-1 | CSVRGSGYEQYF | TGCAGCGTGAGGGGGAGTGGGTACGAGCAGTACTTC
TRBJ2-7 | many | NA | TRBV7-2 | CASSLVISYEQYF | TGTGCCAGCAGCTTAGTTATCTCCTACGAGCAGTACTTC
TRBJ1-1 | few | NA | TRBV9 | CASSVGRDTEAFF | TGTGCCAGCAGCGTAGGGAGGGACACTGAAGCTTTCTTT
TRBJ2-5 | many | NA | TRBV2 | CASSESVQETQYF | TGTGCCAGCAGTGAAAGCGTGCAAGAGACCCAGTACTTC
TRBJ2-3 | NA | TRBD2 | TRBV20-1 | CSASLSGGAVGDTQYF | TGCAGTGCTAGCCTTAGCGGGGGGGCCGTTGGAGATACGCAGTATTTT
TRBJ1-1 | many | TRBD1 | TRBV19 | CAILTGGTEAFF | TGTGCCATCCTTACAGGGGGAACTGAAGCTTTCTTT
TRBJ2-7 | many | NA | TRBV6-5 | CASSYYRDNEQYF | TGTGCCAGCAGTTACTACAGGGACAACGAGCAGTACTTC
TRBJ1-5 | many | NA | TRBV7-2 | CASSLGTSGADQPQHF | TGTGCCAGCAGCTTAGGGACCTCGGGGGCTGATCAGCCCCAGCATTTT
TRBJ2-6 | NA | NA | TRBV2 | CASRVDGANVLTF | TGTGCCAGCAGGGTAGATGGGGCCAACGTCCTGACTTTC
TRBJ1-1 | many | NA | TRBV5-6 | CASSFWGSGNTEAFF | TGTGCCAGCAGCTTTTGGGGGAGTGGGAACACTGAAGCTTTCTTT
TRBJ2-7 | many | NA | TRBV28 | CASSTAGARGDEQYF | TGTGCCAGCAGTACCGCGGGGGCGCGAGGTGACGAGCAGTACTTC
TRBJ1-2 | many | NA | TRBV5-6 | CASSLRGYGGYTF | TGTGCCAGCAGCTTGCGAGGGTATGGAGGCTACACCTTC
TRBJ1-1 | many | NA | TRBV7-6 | CASSLEDGHRAFF | TGTGCCAGCAGCTTAGAGGACGGCCATAGAGCTTTCTTT
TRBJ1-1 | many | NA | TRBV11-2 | CASSLGGVDTEAFF | TGTGCCAGCAGCTTAGGGGGGGTGGACACTGAAGCTTTCTTT
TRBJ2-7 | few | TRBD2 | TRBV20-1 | CSANRLAGRRNEQYF | TGCAGTGCTAACCGACTAGCGGGGCGCAGGAACGAGCAGTACTTC
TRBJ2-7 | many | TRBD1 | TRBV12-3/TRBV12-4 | CASSRTGKKDEQYF | TGTGCCAGCAGTCGGACAGGGAAGAAGGACGAGCAGTACTTC
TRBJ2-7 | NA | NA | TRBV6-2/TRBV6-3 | CASGIAAGTYEQYF | TGTGCCAGCGGGATAGCTGCGGGAACCTACGAGCAGTACTTC
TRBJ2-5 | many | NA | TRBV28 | CASSLLGTAFAF | TGTGCCAGCAGTTTATTAGGAACGGCTTTTGCGTTC
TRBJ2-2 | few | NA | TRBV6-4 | CASSDSVTGELFF | TGTGCCAGCAGTGACTCTGTCACCGGGGAGCTGTTTTTT
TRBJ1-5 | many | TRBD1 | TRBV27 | CASSSLDRGGQPQHF | TGTGCCAGCAGTTCCCTCGACAGGGGAGGTCAGCCCCAGCATTTT
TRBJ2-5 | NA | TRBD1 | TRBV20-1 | CSGLQGRETQYF | TGCAGTGGGTTACAGGGGAGAGAGACCCAGTACTTC
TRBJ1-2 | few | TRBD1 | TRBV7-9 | CASMGTDYGYTF | TGTGCCAGCATGGGGACAGACTATGGCTACACCTTC
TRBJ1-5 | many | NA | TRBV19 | CASSKAGDYQPQHF | TGTGCCAGTAGTAAGGCAGGGGATTATCAGCCCCAGCATTTT
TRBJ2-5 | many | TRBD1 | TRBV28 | CASSYRTGGETQYF | TGTGCCAGCAGCTACCGGACAGGGGGAGAGACCCAGTACTTC
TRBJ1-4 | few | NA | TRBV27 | CASSFSGGEKLFF | TGTGCCAGCAGTTTCTCGGGAGGAGAAAAACTGTTTTTT
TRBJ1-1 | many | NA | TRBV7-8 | CASSLGGRDTEAFF | TGTGCCAGCAGCTTAGGGGGCAGGGACACTGAAGCTTTCTTT
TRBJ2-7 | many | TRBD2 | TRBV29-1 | CSVVARESSYEQYF | TGCAGCGTTGTAGCGCGGGAGAGCTCCTACGAGCAGTACTTC
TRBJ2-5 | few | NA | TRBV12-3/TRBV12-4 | CASSFIITGLQETQYF | TGTGCCAGCAGTTTCATCATAACGGGTCTCCAAGAGACCCAGTACTTC
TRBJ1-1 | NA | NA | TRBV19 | CASKRESTEAFF | TGTGCCAGTAAGAGGGAGAGCACTGAAGCTTTCTTT
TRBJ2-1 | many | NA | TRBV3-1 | CASSLEEGHNEQFF | TGTGCCAGCAGCCTAGAGGAAGGACACAATGAGCAGTTCTTC
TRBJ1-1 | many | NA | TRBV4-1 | CASSLSSVEPPLNTEAFF | TGCGCCAGCAGCCTAAGTTCCGTCGAGCCCCCATTGAACACTGAAGCTTTCTTT
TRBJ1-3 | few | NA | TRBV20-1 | CSANGGAGNTIYF | TGCAGTGCTAATGGGGGGGCTGGAAACACCATATATTTT
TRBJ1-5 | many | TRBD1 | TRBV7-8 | CASSLDPGGQGLDNQPQHF | TGTGCCAGCAGCTTAGACCCAGGGGGACAGGGTCTAGACAATCAGCCCCAGCATTTT
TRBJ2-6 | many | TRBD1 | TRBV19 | CASSRSGQRFSGANVLTF | TGTGCCAGTAGTAGATCGGGACAGCGTTTCTCTGGGGCCAACGTCCTGACTTTC
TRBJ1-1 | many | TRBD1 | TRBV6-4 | CASSDTPGQISMVTENTEAFF | TGTGCCAGCAGTGACACTCCGGGACAGATAAGCATGGTAACTGAGAACACTGAAGCTTTCTTT
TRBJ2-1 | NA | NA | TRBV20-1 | CSASREEQFF | TGCAGTGCTAGCAGGGAGGAGCAGTTCTTC
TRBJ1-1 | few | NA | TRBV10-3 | CAISESRMNTEAFF | TGTGCCATCAGTGAGTCGAGGATGAACACTGAAGCTTTCTTT
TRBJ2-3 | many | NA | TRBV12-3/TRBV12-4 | CASLRGTDTQYF | TGTGCCAGCCTGCGGGGCACAGATACGCAGTATTTT
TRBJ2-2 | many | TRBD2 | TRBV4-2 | CASSQDQAGGDTGELFF | TGTGCCAGCAGCCAAGATCAGGCGGGAGGTGACACCGGGGAGCTGTTTTTT
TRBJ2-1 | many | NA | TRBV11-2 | CASSLGGGPHNEQFF | TGTGCCAGCAGCTTAGGCGGCGGTCCCCACAATGAGCAGTTCTTC
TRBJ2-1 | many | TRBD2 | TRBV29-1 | CSVEDETSGERAYNEQFF | TGCAGCGTTGAAGATGAGACTAGCGGGGAAAGGGCCTACAATGAGCAGTTCTTC
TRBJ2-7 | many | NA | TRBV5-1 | CASSRIPGDDLQYF | TGCGCCAGCAGCAGAATCCCAGGGGACGACTTGCAGTACTTC
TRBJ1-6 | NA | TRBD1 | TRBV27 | CASGDRGYNSPLHF | TGTGCCAGTGGCGACAGGGGGTATAATTCACCCCTCCACTTT